This is a list of T cell receptor beta chains from one sample in a study of blood T cell repertoires in COVID-19. Sequencing used immunoSEQ multiplex PCR; TCRdb keeps in-frame clones, though not all of them. The table lists roughly 200,000 clones, just under 90% of them singletons, with approximately 0.93% in the top ten. Sequencing was performed on peripheral blood. The receptor set was obtained from a woman in her late teens or twenties who had recovered from COVID-19. Each CDR3 is given with its conserved first and last residue. The D gene is left open where the match is weak. Not every row has a clone size; where given, it reads once, few, many or a size class.

clone_size,j_call,d_call,v_call,cdr3_nt,cdr3_aa
-,TRBJ2-3,-,TRBV5-5,TGTGCCAGCAGCTTGCAGGGGCCCTATGGTTTTTCTCCCACAGATACGCAGTATTTT,CASSLQGPYGFSPTDTQYF
-,TRBJ2-3,-,TRBV28,TGTGCCAGCAGTTTGTACGGGATTCGCACAGATACGCAGTATTTT,CASSLYGIRTDTQYF
-,TRBJ2-5,-,TRBV6-2/TRBV6-3,TGTGCCAGCAGTTACTCCGGCAGGGACCAAGAGACCCAGTACTTC,CASSYSGRDQETQYF
-,TRBJ2-5,TRBD1,TRBV7-9,TGTGCCAGCAGCTGGGGTTTTTGGACAGGGGGTAACCAAGAGACCCAGTACTTC,CASSWGFWTGGNQETQYF
-,TRBJ2-7,TRBD1,TRBV19,TGTGCCAGTAGTATAGTGGGGCAGGGGGCCTACGAGCAGTACTTC,CASSIVGQGAYEQYF
-,TRBJ2-3,TRBD2,TRBV2,TGTGCCAGCAGTGCTTCTAGCGGGGGCCGCTCAGATACGCAGTATTTT,CASSASSGGRSDTQYF
-,TRBJ2-2,-,TRBV7-2,TGTGCCAGCAGCTTAGTCGGGCAGGGTTCCGGGGAGCTGTTTTTT,CASSLVGQGSGELFF
-,TRBJ2-3,TRBD2,TRBV7-9,TGTGCCAGCAGCTCCGGGACTAGCGGGGGGGCTGCTACAGATACGCAGTATTTT,CASSSGTSGGAATDTQYF
-,TRBJ1-5,TRBD1,TRBV7-2,TGTGCCAGCAGCTTGGACAGGGGGCAGCCTAATCAGCCCCAGCATTTT,CASSLDRGQPNQPQHF
-,TRBJ2-1,-,TRBV9,TGTGCCAGCAGCGTAGACCCTAACAATGAGCAGTTCTTC,CASSVDPNNEQFF
once,TRBJ2-1,TRBD2,TRBV7-9,TGTGCCAGCAGCTCTCCAAGACTAGCGGGAGATGAGCAGTTCTTC,CASSSPRLAGDEQFF
-,TRBJ1-5,-,TRBV19,TGTGCCAGTAGTATATTAGTGTTAAGCAATCAGCCCCAGCATTTT,CASSILVLSNQPQHF
-,TRBJ1-2,-,TRBV9,TGTGCCAGCAGCGTAGCCCCCCTTCGCCAGGTGACTAACTATGGCTACACCTTC,CASSVAPLRQVTNYGYTF
-,TRBJ2-1,-,TRBV5-4,TGTGCCAGCAGCTTGTCCAAGAGCTCCTACAATGAGCAGTTCTTC,CASSLSKSSYNEQFF
-,TRBJ2-2,-,TRBV9,TGTGCCAGCACCTTATTAGCGACCGGGGAGCTGTTTTTT,CASTLLATGELFF
-,TRBJ2-2,TRBD2,TRBV7-3,TGTGCCAGCAGCTCGGGACTAGCGGGGGGCACCGGGGAGCTGTTTTTT,CASSSGLAGGTGELFF
once,TRBJ2-6,-,TRBV10-1,TGCGCCAGCAGCAAGACCCCGGCCCGGAGGGGGGGCTCTGGGGCCAACGTCCTGACTTTC,CASSKTPARRGGSGANVLTF
-,TRBJ2-7,TRBD2,TRBV7-8,TGTGCCAGCAGCTTAGCAGGACCGGGAGAGCGGGGGGCCTTATACGAGCAGTACTTC,CASSLAGPGERGALYEQYF
-,TRBJ2-3,-,TRBV27,TGTGCCAGCAGTCGGACTAGCACAGATACGCAGTATTTT,CASSRTSTDTQYF
-,TRBJ1-1,-,TRBV6-2/TRBV6-3,TGTGCCAGCAGTAAAGCCTCAGGGAAGACGACTGAAGCTTTCTTT,CASSKASGKTTEAFF
few,TRBJ2-2,TRBD1,TRBV7-8,TGTGCCAGCAGCCCCGACAGGGCCCGCACCGGGGAGCTGTTTTTT,CASSPDRARTGELFF
few,TRBJ2-1,TRBD1,TRBV4-3,TGCGCCAGCAGCCAAGCGGGACAGGGTTCCTACAATGAGCAGTTCTTC,CASSQAGQGSYNEQFF
-,TRBJ2-3,-,TRBV18,TGTGCCAGCTCACCACCTTTCGCGACGGGAACAGATACGCAGTATTTT,CASSPPFATGTDTQYF
-,TRBJ1-1,-,TRBV5-1,TGCGCCAGCAGCTTGGAATTTGGCGGCAGTGAAGCTTTCTTT,CASSLEFGGSEAFF
-,TRBJ1-1,TRBD1,TRBV27,TGTGCCAGCAGTCGGACAGGGACTGAAGCTTTCTTT,CASSRTGTEAFF
-,TRBJ2-7,TRBD1,TRBV11-2,TGTGCCAGCAGCCCCCTGAACAGGGGGCATCTTTTCGAGCAGTACTTC,CASSPLNRGHLFEQYF
-,TRBJ1-1,-,TRBV29-1,TGCAGCGTCGCCTACGGAGGGGTCGGGACTGAAGCTTTCTTT,CSVAYGGVGTEAFF
-,TRBJ2-3,TRBD2,TRBV7-2,TGTGCCAGCAGCTTCCAGCGGGGTAACACAGATACGCAGTATTTT,CASSFQRGNTDTQYF
-,TRBJ1-3,-,TRBV7-9,TGTGCCAGCAGCCTACGTACGGCAGGGCGAAACACCATATATTTT,CASSLRTAGRNTIYF
many,TRBJ2-5,-,TRBV24-1,TGTGCCACCAGTCAGAAGTACCAAGAGACCCAGTACTTC,CATSQKYQETQYF
-,TRBJ2-7,-,TRBV21-1,TGTGCCAGCAGCAATATAGCGGGGGGGAGGTCCTACGAGCAGTACTTC,CASSNIAGGRSYEQYF
-,TRBJ1-2,TRBD1,TRBV7-9,TGTGCCAGCAGCTTAGGCAGGGGGCTTTATGGCTACACCTTC,CASSLGRGLYGYTF
-,TRBJ2-1,TRBD2,TRBV27,TGTGCCAGCATTACCGGGACTAGCGGGAGAAATGAGCAGTTCTTC,CASITGTSGRNEQFF
-,TRBJ1-6,TRBD1,TRBV27,TGTGCCAGCAGTTTGCCCCCGGACAGGGGCTATTCACCCCTCCACTTT,CASSLPPDRGYSPLHF
-,TRBJ2-2,-,TRBV7-8,TGTGCCAGCGTAGCGGACTCTGAAAACACCGGGGAGCTGTTTTTT,CASVADSENTGELFF
once,TRBJ2-5,-,TRBV5-5,TGTGCCAGCAGCCCGGGGGGGCAGGGGGAGGTGGAGACCCAGTACTTC,CASSPGGQGEVETQYF